The text below deals with one T cell receptor beta chain. Antigen specificity is unknown. Looked up from germline, CDR1 is SGDLS and CDR2 is YYNGEE. This CDR3 has 15 residues. The V gene end was trimmed by 3 bases and the J gene end by 1 base; junction bases not matched to a gene: 3. This entry comes from a study of PD-L1 blockade in urothelial cancer. Study context: Between 0 and 3 chemotherapy regimens preceded treatment for each patient. Analyses used blood from 3 weeks (second dose) and 6 weeks after treatment start. Each blood sample yielded a median of about 150,000 T cells. General study results and limits: Durable benefit accompanied greater 3-week expansion of tumor-associated blood clones.

Method: immunoSEQ multiplex PCR; TCRdb's copy keeps in-frame clones and lacks some. The sample includes some 100,000 clones, roughly nine tenths of them seen just once. V is TRBV9 and J is TRBJ1-1, with 10 bases matching TRBD1. Sequences were derived from PBMCs, sampled around atezolizumab (anti-PD-L1) treatment. The TCR sequence derives from a woman of 80 years or more with urothelial cancer. CDR3 nucleotide sequence: TGTGCCAGCAGCGCGGACAGGGGGGGGAACACTGAAGCTTTCTTT. It specifies CASSADRGGNTEAFF. Full variable domain (outside the CDR3, taken from reference TRBV9 and TRBJ1-1): DSGVTQTPKHLITATGQRVTLRCSPRSGDLSVYWYQQSLDQGLQFLIQYYNGEERAKGNILERFSAQQFPDLHSELNLSSLELGDSALYFCASSADRGGNTEAFFGQGTRLTVV.